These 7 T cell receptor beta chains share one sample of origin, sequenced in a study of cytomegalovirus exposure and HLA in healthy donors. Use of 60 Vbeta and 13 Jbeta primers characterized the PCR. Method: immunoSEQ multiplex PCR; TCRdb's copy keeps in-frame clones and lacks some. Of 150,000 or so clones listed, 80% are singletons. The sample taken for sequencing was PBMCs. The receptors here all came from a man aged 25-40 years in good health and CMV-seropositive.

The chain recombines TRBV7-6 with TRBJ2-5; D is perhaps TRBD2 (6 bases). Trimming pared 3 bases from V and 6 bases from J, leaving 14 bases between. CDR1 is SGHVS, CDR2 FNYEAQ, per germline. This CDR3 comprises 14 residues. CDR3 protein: CASSLEGRGKTQYF. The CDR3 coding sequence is TGTGCCAGCAGCTTGGAAGGACGCGGGAAGACCCAGTACTTC.

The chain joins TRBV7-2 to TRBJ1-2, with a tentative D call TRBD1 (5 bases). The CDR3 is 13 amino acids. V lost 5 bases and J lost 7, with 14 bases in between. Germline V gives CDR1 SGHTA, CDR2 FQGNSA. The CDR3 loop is CASSTSTGFGYTF. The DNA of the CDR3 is TGTGCCAGCAGCACAAGTACAGGTTTTGGCTACACCTTC.

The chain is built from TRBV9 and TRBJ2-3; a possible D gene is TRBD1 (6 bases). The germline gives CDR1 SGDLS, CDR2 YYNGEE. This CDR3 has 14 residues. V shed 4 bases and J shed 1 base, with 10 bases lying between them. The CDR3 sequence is CASSQDRGTDTQYF. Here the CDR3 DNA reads TGTGCCAGCAGCCAGGACAGAGGCACAGATACGCAGTATTTT.

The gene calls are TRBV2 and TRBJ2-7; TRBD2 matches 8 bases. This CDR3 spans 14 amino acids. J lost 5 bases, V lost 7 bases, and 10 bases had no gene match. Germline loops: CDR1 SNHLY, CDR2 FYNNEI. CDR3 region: CASTGTGGPHEQYF. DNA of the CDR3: TGTGCCAGCACGGGGACGGGAGGGCCCCACGAGCAGTACTTC.

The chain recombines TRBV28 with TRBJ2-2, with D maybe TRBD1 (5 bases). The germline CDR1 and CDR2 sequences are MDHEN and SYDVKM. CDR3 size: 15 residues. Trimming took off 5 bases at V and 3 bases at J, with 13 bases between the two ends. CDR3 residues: CASSGSRQYTGELFF. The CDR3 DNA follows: TGTGCCAGCAGTGGAAGCCGACAGTACACCGGGGAGCTGTTTTTT.

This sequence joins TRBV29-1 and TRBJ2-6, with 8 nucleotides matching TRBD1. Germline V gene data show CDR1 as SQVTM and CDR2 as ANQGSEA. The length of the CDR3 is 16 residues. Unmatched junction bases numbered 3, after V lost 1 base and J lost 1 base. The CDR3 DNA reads TGCAGCGTTGAAGCCAGGGGGCTGTCTGGGGCCAACGTCCTGACTTTC. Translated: CSVEARGLSGANVLTF.

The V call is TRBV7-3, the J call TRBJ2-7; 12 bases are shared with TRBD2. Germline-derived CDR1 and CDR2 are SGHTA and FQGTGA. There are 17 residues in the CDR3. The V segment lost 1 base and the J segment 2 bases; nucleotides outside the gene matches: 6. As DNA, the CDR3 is TGTGCCAGCAGCTTAAAGGACCTAGCGGGAGGGCCCTACGAGCAGTACTTC. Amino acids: CASSLKDLAGGPYEQYF.